The 10 T cell receptor beta chains below come from one sample, sequenced in a study of blood T cell repertoires in COVID-19. Clones were read by immunoSEQ multiplex PCR, and TCRdb kept only the in-frame ones, dropping some. The sample has 130,000 or so clones; under 85% are singletons. Sequenced material: PBMCs or T cells enriched from blood (not recorded which). The receptors were sampled from a man younger than 45 who had recovered from COVID-19.

The V call is TRBV11-2, the J call TRBJ1-4, with D possibly TRBD1 on 5 matching bases. Germline lookup yields CDR1 SGHAT and CDR2 FQNNGV. The CDR3 is made up of 15 amino acids. Deletions cut 8 bases from V and 0 bases from J, with 13 bases between. The CDR3 DNA sequence: TGTGCCAGCTCGCGGGGGGGAACAACTAATGAAAAACTGTTTTTT. Translating it yields CASSRGGTTNEKLFF.

The CDR3 nucleotides are TGTGCCAGCAGCTTAGATGGGACAGGGTTTTCAGAGACCCAGTACTTC. Its protein product is CASSLDGTGFSETQYF. This sequence joins TRBV7-6 and TRBJ2-5, with 9 nucleotides matching TRBD1. The CDR3 contains 16 residues. CDR1 and CDR2 (germline): SGHVS, FNYEAQ. The V gene end was trimmed by 1 base and the J gene end by 4 bases; junction bases not matched to a gene: 7.

This clone was counted only a few times. One junction end does not reproduce the germline sequence, and a read error may be involved. This chain connects TRBV19 to TRBJ1-4; 12 bases line up with TRBD1. The germline CDR1 and CDR2 sequences are LNHDA and SQIVND (reference sequence). This CDR3 is 14 amino acids long. The CDR3 here is CASSIEGQGAGVPF. The CDR3, as DNA: TGTGCCAGTAGTATAGAGGGACAGGGGGCGGGGGTCCCTTTT.

The rearrangement joins TRBV2 to TRBJ1-2, with a weak D call TRBD1 (5 bases). The CDR3 consists of 13 residues. Trimming left V 7 bases short and J 6 bases short, with 15 bases between. The germline V gene has CDR1 SNHLY and CDR2 FYNNEI. CDR3 residues: CASMAGLGDGYTF. CDR3 DNA: TGTGCCAGCATGGCAGGGTTAGGGGATGGCTACACCTTC.

V usage is TRBV3-1 (or the pseudogene TRBV3-2) and J usage is TRBJ1-1; 7 bases match TRBD1. Unmatched junction bases numbered 7, after V lost 3 bases and J lost 0 bases. In germline, CDR1 is LGHDT, CDR2 YNNKEL (reference sequence). This CDR3 is 16 amino acids long. The CDR3 reads CASSHQGDRLNTEAFF. The CDR3 DNA is TGTGCCAGCAGCCACCAAGGGGACAGATTGAACACTGAAGCTTTCTTT.

The chain carries TRBV7-9 and TRBJ2-7; 8 bases line up with TRBD1. V lost 0 bases, J lost 3 bases, and 10 bases stayed unmatched. The CDR3 loop spans 17 amino acids. Per germline, CDR1 SEHNR and CDR2 FQNEAQ (reference sequence). For the CDR3, the DNA is TGTGCCAGCAGCTTAGCGGGGGCCGGGACAGGATACTACGAGCAGTACTTC. Protein product: CASSLAGAGTGYYEQYF.

CDR3 region: CASSKQGAVTGELFF. CDR3 in DNA: TGTGCCAGCAGCAAACAGGGGGCGGTCACCGGGGAGCTGTTTTTT. The chain couples TRBV13 to TRBJ2-2, with TRBD1 matching 9 bases. Germline values: CDR1 PRHDT, CDR2 FYEKMQ (reference sequence). The V segment lost 5 bases and the J segment 4 bases; nucleotides outside the gene matches: 5. The CDR3 is made up of 15 amino acids.

The CDR3 nucleotides are TGTGCCAGCAGTTACGGACAGACAGCAACTAATGAAAAACTGTTTTTT. This sequence encodes CASSYGQTATNEKLFF. The chain joins TRBV6-5 to TRBJ1-4; D might be TRBD1 (6 bases). Trimming left V 2 bases short and J 0 bases short, with 10 bases between. The CDR3 extends over 16 amino acids. CDR1 and CDR2 from the germline V gene are MNHEY and SVGAGI.

This sequence joins TRBV18 and TRBJ2-5; a weak D match, TRBD2 (6 bases). CDR1 and CDR2 from the germline V gene are KGHSH and LQKENI. The length of the CDR3 is 14 residues. V lost 3 bases and J 5 bases, leaving 13 bases between the germline ends. CDR3 sequence: CASSPRGLGETQYF. The CDR3 DNA sequence: TGTGCCAGCTCACCCCGGGGACTTGGGGAGACCCAGTACTTC.

The chain uses TRBV5-4 and TRBJ2-7; the match to TRBD1 covers 7 bases. The CDR3 length is 16 residues. Germline-derived CDR1 and CDR2 are SGHNT and YYREEE (reference sequence). The V and J ends lost 3 bases and 6 bases, in that order; junction bases with no gene match: 15. The CDR3 DNA sequence: TGTGCCAGCAGCTGGAGGCACCAGGGGGTAGTAGGCGAGCAGTACTTC. It yields the protein CASSWRHQGVVGEQYF.